The 8 T cell receptor beta chains listed next were all sequenced from one sample in a study of shared clonotypes between healthy human individuals. Assay: immunoSEQ multiplex PCR; the TCRdb copy retains only in-frame clones and omits some. The sample holds about 980,000 clones, more than 75% seen once. Source material: memory CD4+ T cells sorted from blood. Subset: CD45RA-negative fraction. These receptors all come from a man aged 18 to 29 in good health.

The CDR3 loop is CASSAGGRGADTQYF. The CDR3 DNA reads as TGTGCCAGCAGCGCAGGCGGGAGAGGGGCAGATACGCAGTATTTT. The chain recombines TRBV7-2 with TRBJ2-3; 7 bases are a match to TRBD2. This CDR3 region has 15 residues. CDR1 SGHTA and CDR2 FQGNSA come from the germline V gene. The trim removed 5 bases at V and 4 bases at J, leaving 9 bases unmatched.

This clone appeared a few times. J is TRBJ1-1 and V is TRBV11-3; no definite D call. The germline CDR1 and CDR2 sequences are SGHNT and YENEEA. The CDR3 is made up of 12 amino acids. V shed 0 bases and J shed 8 bases, with 7 bases lying between them. Here the CDR3 DNA reads TGTGCCAGCAGCTTAGATCAAGGGGAAGCTTTCTTT. Translated, it gives CASSLDQGEAFF.

The chain employs TRBV15 and TRBJ1-4; possible D gene TRBD1, 6 bases. The CDR3 has 15 residues. Trimming took off 0 bases at V and 8 bases at J, with 13 bases between the two ends. Looked up from germline, CDR1 is LNHNV and CDR2 is YYDKDF (reference sequence). The CDR3 loop reads CATSRDRQGNEKLFF. The CDR3 DNA reads TGTGCCACCAGCAGAGATCGGCAGGGGAACGAAAAACTGTTTTTT. Using reference TRBV15 and TRBJ1-4 for the parts outside the CDR3, the full variable domain is DAMVIQNPRYQVTQFGKPVTLSCSQTLNHNVMYWYQQKSSQAPKLLFHYYDKDFNNEADTPDNFQSRRPNTSFCFLDIRSPGLGDTAMYLCATSRDRQGNEKLFFGSGTQLSVL.

The CDR3 nucleotides are TGTGCCAGCAGCTTGGGGCCGAATGGCTACACCTTC. Protein: CASSLGPNGYTF. The rearrangement links TRBV7-2 to TRBJ1-2, with a possible D match to TRBD1 (5 bases). Per the germline V gene, CDR1 is SGHTA and CDR2 is FQGNSA. V gave up 3 bases and J gave up 6 bases, with 8 bases separating them. This CDR3 is 12 amino acids long.

This clone was counted only a few times. This sequence joins TRBV2 and TRBJ1-1; D is ambiguous. CDR1 is SNHLY, CDR2 FYNNEI, per germline. Trimming took off 4 bases at V and 2 bases at J, with 5 bases between the two ends. The CDR3 length is 12 residues. This CDR3 reads CASSVTNTEAFF. DNA for the CDR3: TGTGCCAGCAGTGTGACAAACACTGAAGCTTTCTTT.

This clone has more than one count but fewer than ten. This chain links TRBV7-2 with TRBJ1-2, with D maybe TRBD1 (5 bases). The CDR3 has 14 residues. Trimming took off 5 bases at V and 2 bases at J, with 12 bases between the two ends. CDR1 is SGHTA and CDR2 is FQGNSA in the germline V gene. The CDR3 loop reads CASSPRGANYGYTF. The CDR3 nucleotides read TGTGCCAGCAGCCCTAGGGGTGCCAACTATGGCTACACCTTC.

The J gene is TRBJ1-4, the V gene TRBV28; D may be TRBD1 (5 bases). V was cut by 4 bases and J by 0 bases, with 9 bases left in between. Germline V gene sequence: CDR1 MDHEN, CDR2 SYDVKM. This CDR3 comprises 15 residues. The CDR3 loop reads CASSSTASTNEKLFF. DNA of the CDR3: TGTGCCAGCAGTTCGACAGCGTCAACTAATGAAAAACTGTTTTTT.

J is TRBJ1-4 and V is TRBV7-9; D not resolved. In germline, CDR1 is SEHNR, CDR2 FQNEAQ (reference sequence). Trimming pared 7 bases from V and 8 bases from J, leaving 14 bases between. The CDR3 length is 13 residues. The DNA of the CDR3 is TGTGCCAGCACCGTAGATATGGGGGAAAAACTGTTTTTT. It codes for CASTVDMGEKLFF.